Listed below are T cell receptor beta chains from one sample, sequenced in a study of cytomegalovirus exposure and HLA in healthy donors. Profiled with immunoSEQ multiplex PCR; TCRdb holds only in-frame clones, not every one. The table lists 140,000 to 150,000 clones, around 75% of them singletons, with roughly 4% in the top ten. Sequencing was carried out using PBMCs. The receptors shown here come from a man in his sixties in good health and CMV-seronegative. The CDR3 runs from the conserved cysteine through the conserved F or W. The D gene is left open where the match is weak. A row's size may be missing; if present it is once, few, many or a size class.

D	V	J	size	DNA	CDR3
TRBD1	TRBV19	TRBJ1-5	-	TGTGCCAGTAGCACGGGACAGGGGGGGCAGCCCCAGCATTTT	CASSTGQGGQPQHF
TRBD1	TRBV5-6	TRBJ2-7	many	TGTGCCAGCAGCTTGGCCGGCGGACAGGGGTTCCAGCAGTACTTC	CASSLAGGQGFQQYF
-	TRBV7-9	TRBJ1-6	once	TGTGCCAGCAGCTTGACGGGAGCGACTTGGGAACCCCTCCACTTT	CASSLTGATWEPLHF
-	TRBV6-4	TRBJ2-2	-	TGTGCCAGCAGTGAAAGAACAACGGGGACCGGGGAGCTGTTTTTT	CASSERTTGTGELFF
TRBD2	TRBV2	TRBJ2-1	few	TGTGCCAGCAGTGGACTAGCGGGAGGGGGCAATGAGCAGTTCTTC	CASSGLAGGGNEQFF
-	TRBV7-2	TRBJ2-7	-	TGTGCCAGCAGCTGGCGGTTGGTCCTCGAGCAGTACTTC	CASSWRLVLEQYF
TRBD1	TRBV19	TRBJ2-1	few	TGTGCCAGTACCCGGACAGGGGGTAAGTACAATGAGCAGTTCTTC	CASTRTGGKYNEQFF
-	TRBV5-1	TRBJ1-1	-	TGCGCCAGCAGCTTGGACGGGCAGGGGAACCTTGAAGCTTTCTTT	CASSLDGQGNLEAFF
-	TRBV5-4	TRBJ2-1	-	TGTGCCAGCAGTCTTCGTCGGGACTCCCACAATGAGCAGTTCTTC	CASSLRRDSHNEQFF
-	TRBV6-5	TRBJ2-5	few	TGTGCCAGCAGTTACGGGGGGGCTGCGGAGACCCAGTACTTC	CASSYGGAAETQYF
TRBD1	TRBV29-1	TRBJ2-5	-	TGCAGCGTGGACAGGGACGGAGAGACCCAGTACTTC	CSVDRDGETQYF
TRBD2	TRBV9	TRBJ2-1	-	TGTGCCAGCAGCGGGGAACTAGCGGGGGGAAATGAGCAGTTCTTC	CASSGELAGGNEQFF
TRBD2	TRBV30	TRBJ2-1	-	TGTGCCTGGAGAGGACTAGCGGGTTCCTACAATGAGCAGTTCTTC	CAWRGLAGSYNEQFF
-	TRBV7-9	TRBJ2-3	-	TGTGCCAGCAGCCCATTAGGGGTGGGCACAGATACGCAGTATTTT	CASSPLGVGTDTQYF
-	TRBV5-1	TRBJ2-7	-	TGCGCCAGCAGCTTTGGCAGTAACTACGAGCAGTACTTC	CASSFGSNYEQYF
TRBD1	TRBV29-1	TRBJ1-2	-	TGCAGCGTTGAAGCACGCGGGACAGCAATTATCTATGGCTACACCTTC	CSVEARGTAIIYGYTF
TRBD2	TRBV7-9	TRBJ2-4	few	TGTGCCAGCAGCTCGCTTAGCGGGAGCGTCAAAAACATTCAGTACTTC	CASSSLSGSVKNIQYF
-	TRBV18	TRBJ1-3	-	TGTGCCAGCTCCCGGGACTCTGGAAACACCATATATTTT	CASSRDSGNTIYF
-	TRBV6-5	TRBJ2-7	few	TGTGCCAGCAGTTACGAGAGCGGAACCTACGAGCAGTACTTC	CASSYESGTYEQYF
-	TRBV5-1	TRBJ2-7	few	TGCGCCAGCTCTTCCGGGACGGGGGCCTACGAGCAGTACTTC	CASSSGTGAYEQYF
TRBD1	TRBV6-5	TRBJ2-7	-	TGTGCCAGCAGTTCTAACAGGGGGCGCGGGGAGCAGTACTTC	CASSSNRGRGEQYF
TRBD1	TRBV4-2	TRBJ2-3	-	TGTGCCAGCAGCCAAGAGGAGGGACAGGGCGCAGATACGCAGTATTTT	CASSQEEGQGADTQYF
TRBD1	TRBV28	TRBJ1-5	few	TGTGCCAGCAGGCCCCAGGGACAGGGCATCGATAGCAATCAGCCCCAGCATTTT	CASRPQGQGIDSNQPQHF
-	TRBV6-5	TRBJ1-3	-	TGTGCCAGCAGTTACATGAGGGTTGGAAACACCATATATTTT	CASSYMRVGNTIYF
-	TRBV5-6	TRBJ1-6	once	TGTGCCAGCAGCTTGAAAACAAATTTTTCACCCCTCCACTTT	CASSLKTNFSPLHF
-	TRBV11-2	TRBJ1-1	-	TGTGCCAGCAGCTTAGTTCGGGGTTCCACTGAAGCTTTCTTT	CASSLVRGSTEAFF
-	TRBV6-1	TRBJ2-3	-	TGTGCCAGCACCCCCAGGAGGGCAGGTGGAAATACGCAGTATTTT	CASTPRRAGGNTQYF
-	TRBV28	TRBJ1-1	-	TGTGCCAGCAGTTTACCTTCTTGGAACACTGAAGCTTTCTTT	CASSLPSWNTEAFF